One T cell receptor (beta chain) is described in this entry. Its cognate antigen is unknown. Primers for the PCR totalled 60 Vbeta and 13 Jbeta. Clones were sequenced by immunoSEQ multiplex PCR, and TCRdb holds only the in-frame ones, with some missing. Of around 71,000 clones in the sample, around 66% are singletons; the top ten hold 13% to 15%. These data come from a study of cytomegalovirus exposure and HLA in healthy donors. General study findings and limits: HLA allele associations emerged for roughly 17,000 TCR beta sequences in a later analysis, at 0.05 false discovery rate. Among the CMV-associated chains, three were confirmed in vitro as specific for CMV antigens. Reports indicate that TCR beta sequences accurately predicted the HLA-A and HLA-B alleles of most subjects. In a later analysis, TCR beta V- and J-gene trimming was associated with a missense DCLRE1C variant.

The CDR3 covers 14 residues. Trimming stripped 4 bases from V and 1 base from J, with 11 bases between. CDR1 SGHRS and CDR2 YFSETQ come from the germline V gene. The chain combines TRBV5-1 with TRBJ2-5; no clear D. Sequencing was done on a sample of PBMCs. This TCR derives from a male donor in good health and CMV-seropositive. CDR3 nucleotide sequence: TGCGCCAGCAGCCTACAGAGCCTCCAAGAGACCCAGTACTTC. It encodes CASSLQSLQETQYF.